Listed below are T cell receptor beta chains from one sample, sequenced in a study of T cell responses to AZD1222 COVID-19 vaccine. Assay used: immunoSEQ multiplex PCR; TCRdb lists only in-frame clones, some missing. Found here are about 120,000 clones, 85% to 90% of them singletons; the top ten hold less than 30%. The starting material was peripheral blood, obtained on day 0 of AZD1222 vaccination. The receptors derive from an adult in good health. The CDR3 runs from the conserved cysteine through the conserved F or W. The D gene is left open where the match is weak. Only part of the rows carry a size: once, few, many, or a class if the clone is expanded.

CASSEGAGGTYNEQFF,TGCGCCAGCAGTGAAGGGGCGGGGGGCACCTACAATGAGCAGTTCTTC,TRBJ2-1,TRBD2,NA,TRBV10-1
CASSQLGQGLYEQYF,TGTGCCAGTAGCCAGCTGGGACAGGGGTTATACGAGCAGTACTTC,TRBJ2-7,TRBD1,NA,TRBV19
CASSLRGLEEQYF,TGTGCCAGCAGTTTACGAGGGCTAGAGGAGCAGTACTTC,TRBJ2-7,NA,NA,TRBV12-3/TRBV12-4
CASSPRSPDFNEKLFF,TGTGCCAGCTCACCGAGGTCCCCTGACTTTAATGAAAAACTGTTTTTT,TRBJ1-4,NA,NA,TRBV18
CAWKLAGGLNEQFF,TGTGCCTGGAAACTAGCGGGAGGGCTCAATGAGCAGTTCTTC,TRBJ2-1,TRBD2,NA,TRBV30
CASSAGDHGELFF,TGTGCCAGCAGCGCTGGGGACCACGGGGAGCTGTTTTTT,TRBJ2-2,NA,NA,TRBV9
CASSLNPGQGTDTQYF,TGTGCCAGCAGCTTAAACCCGGGACAGGGCACAGATACGCAGTATTTT,TRBJ2-3,TRBD1,NA,TRBV7-3
CAWSVFDGVAFF,TGTGCCTGGAGTGTCTTCGACGGCGTGGCTTTCTTT,TRBJ1-1,NA,NA,TRBV30
CASSVDPAGGGEQYF,TGTGCCAGCAGCGTAGATCCAGCGGGAGGGGGCGAGCAGTACTTC,TRBJ2-7,TRBD2,NA,TRBV9
CASSTQTGYTGELFF,TGCGCCAGCAGCACTCAGACAGGGTACACCGGGGAGCTGTTTTTT,TRBJ2-2,TRBD1,NA,TRBV5-1
CASSLEGQTGAEQYF,TGTGCCAGCAGCTTAGAGGGGCAGACAGGGGCCGAGCAGTACTTC,TRBJ2-7,TRBD1,NA,TRBV7-9
CASSQVGGVFGSPLHF,TGTGCCAGCAGCCAAGTGGGTGGGGTCTTTGGGTCACCCCTCCACTTT,TRBJ1-6,NA,NA,TRBV3-1/TRBV3-2
CASSQARTSYNEQFF,TGTGCCAGCAGCCAAGCTCGGACGTCCTACAATGAGCAGTTCTTC,TRBJ2-1,NA,NA,TRBV3-1/TRBV3-2
CASSPTGANQPQHF,TGTGCCAGCAGCCCGACAGGGGCCAATCAGCCCCAGCATTTT,TRBJ1-5,TRBD1,NA,TRBV7-8
CASTPGQGGNQPQHF,TGTGCCAGTACCCCGGGACAGGGTGGAAATCAGCCCCAGCATTTT,TRBJ1-5,TRBD1,NA,TRBV19
CASSYAANTEAFF,TGTGCCAGCAGTTACGCAGCGAACACTGAAGCTTTCTTT,TRBJ1-1,NA,few,TRBV27
CASSIMPRRQTQYF,TGTGCCAGTAGTATTATGCCCCGTAGACAGACGCAGTATTTT,TRBJ2-3,NA,NA,TRBV19
CASSTQGANTEAFF,TGTGCCAGCAGCACACAGGGGGCGAACACTGAAGCTTTCTTT,TRBJ1-1,TRBD1,NA,TRBV28
CASSTQGVFADTQYF,TGCGCCAGCAGCACACAGGGGGTTTTCGCAGATACGCAGTATTTT,TRBJ2-3,TRBD1,NA,TRBV5-1
CASSRTGGLNTEAFF,TGTGCCAGCAGCCGCACAGGGGGGTTGAACACTGAAGCTTTCTTT,TRBJ1-1,TRBD1,NA,TRBV7-6
CASSNRAWDTEAFF,TGTGCCAGCAGTAATAGGGCCTGGGACACTGAAGCTTTCTTT,TRBJ1-1,NA,NA,TRBV6-4
CASSPSRGPASTDTQYF,TGTGCCAGCAGTCCAAGCAGGGGTCCAGCTAGCACAGATACGCAGTATTTT,TRBJ2-3,NA,once,TRBV6-2/TRBV6-3